This T cell receptor (beta chain) appears in the sequencing data of a study of metastatic and nonmetastatic thyroid tumors. TCRdb reassembled clones from the PCR reads with MiXCR. The sample includes around 4,700 clones, roughly a quarter seen only once; the top ten take 10%. No treatment of any kind had been given to any patient before thyroid surgery. The CDR3 extends over 17 amino acids. V lost 4 bases and J lost 2; bases outside the gene matches: 9. Germline V gene lookup returns CDR1 KGHDR and CDR2 SFDVKD. This clone was seen many times. The source of this sequence is a male donor with papillary thyroid cancer or a benign thyroid nodule (not recorded which). Some clones in this sample may be carry-over from other donors' samples. The genes are TRBV24-1 and TRBJ2-1; 8 bases match TRBD1. Input material: tumor tissue. The chain's CDR3 is CATSDLWRDRPYNEQFF. The CDR3 bases are TGTGCCACCAGTGACCTCTGGCGGGACAGGCCCTACAATGAGCAGTTCTTC.